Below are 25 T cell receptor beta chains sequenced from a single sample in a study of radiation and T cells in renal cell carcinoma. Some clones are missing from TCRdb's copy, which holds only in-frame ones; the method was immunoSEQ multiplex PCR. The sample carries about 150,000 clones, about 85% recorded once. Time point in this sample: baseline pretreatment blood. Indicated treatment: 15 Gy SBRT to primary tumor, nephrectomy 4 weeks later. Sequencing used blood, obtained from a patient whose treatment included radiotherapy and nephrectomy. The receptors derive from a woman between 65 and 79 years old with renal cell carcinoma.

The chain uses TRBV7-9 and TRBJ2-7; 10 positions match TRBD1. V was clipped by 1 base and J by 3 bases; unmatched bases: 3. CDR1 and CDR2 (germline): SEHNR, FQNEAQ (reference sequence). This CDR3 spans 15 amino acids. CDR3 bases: TGTGCCAGCAGCTTAGTTGGGACAGGGGTCTACGAGCAGTACTTC. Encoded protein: CASSLVGTGVYEQYF. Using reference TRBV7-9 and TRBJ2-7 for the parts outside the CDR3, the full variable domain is DTGVSQNPRHKITKRGQNVTFRCDPISEHNRLYWYRQTLGQGPEFLTYFQNEAQLEKSRLLSDRFSAERPKGSFSTLEIQRTEQGDSAMYLCASSLVGTGVYEQYFGPGTRLTVT.

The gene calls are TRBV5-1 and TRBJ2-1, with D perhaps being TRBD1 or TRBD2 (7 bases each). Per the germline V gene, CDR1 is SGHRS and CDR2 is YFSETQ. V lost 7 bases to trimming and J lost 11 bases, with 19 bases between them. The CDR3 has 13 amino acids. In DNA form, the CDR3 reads TGCGCCAGCTCCCCGGGACAGCGGGGCAAGCAGTTCTTC. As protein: CASSPGQRGKQFF.

CDR3 loop: CASSLLEVVRGSPLHF. The CDR3 DNA follows: TGTGCCAGCAGCTTACTTGAAGTTGTTCGGGGTTCACCCCTCCACTTT. The V gene is TRBV11-2, the J gene TRBJ1-6; unclear D gene. The CDR3 is 16 residues long. Germline CDR1 is SGHAT and CDR2 is FQNNGV. Trimming removed 2 bases from V and 9 bases from J, with 17 bases in between. Using reference TRBV11-2 and TRBJ1-6 for the parts outside the CDR3, the full variable domain is EAGVAQSPRYKIIEKRQSVAFWCNPISGHATLYWYQQILGQGPKLLIQFQNNGVVDDSQLPKDRFSAERLKGVDSTLKIQPAKLEDSAVYLCASSLLEVVRGSPLHFGNGTRLTVT.

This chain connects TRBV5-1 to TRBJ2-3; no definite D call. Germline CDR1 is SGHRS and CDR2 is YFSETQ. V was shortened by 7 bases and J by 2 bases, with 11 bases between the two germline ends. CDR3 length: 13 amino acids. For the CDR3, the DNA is TGCGCCAGCCGCCGGGCCCCCACAGATACGCAGTATTTT. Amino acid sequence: CASRRAPTDTQYF.

The CDR3 DNA reads TGTGCCTGGAGTATCCCCAACAGGTCCTCTGGGGCCAACGTCCTGACTTTC. Its protein product is CAWSIPNRSSGANVLTF. The chain carries TRBV30 and TRBJ2-6; maybe TRBD1 (5 bases). CDR1 is GTSNPN and CDR2 is SVGIG in the germline V gene (reference sequence). V was cut by 2 bases and J by 0 bases, with 14 bases left in between. This CDR3 has 17 amino acids.

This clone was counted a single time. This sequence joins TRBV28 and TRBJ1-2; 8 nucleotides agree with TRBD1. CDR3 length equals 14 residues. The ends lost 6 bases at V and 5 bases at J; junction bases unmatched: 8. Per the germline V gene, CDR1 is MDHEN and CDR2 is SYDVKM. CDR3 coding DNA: TGTGCCAGCAGGACTGGACAGGGAATATATGGCTACACCTTC. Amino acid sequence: CASRTGQGIYGYTF.

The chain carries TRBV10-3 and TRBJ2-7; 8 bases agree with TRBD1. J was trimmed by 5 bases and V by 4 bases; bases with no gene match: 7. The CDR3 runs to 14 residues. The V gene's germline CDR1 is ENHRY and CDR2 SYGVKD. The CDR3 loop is CAISVQGALNEQYF. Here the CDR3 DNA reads TGTGCCATCAGTGTTCAGGGGGCGCTTAACGAGCAGTACTTC.

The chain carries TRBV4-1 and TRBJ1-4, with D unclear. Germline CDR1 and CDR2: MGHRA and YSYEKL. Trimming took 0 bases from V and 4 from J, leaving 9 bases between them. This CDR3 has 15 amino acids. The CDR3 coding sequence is TGCGCCAGCAGCCAAGATGGCGGAGTTAATGAAAAACTGTTTTTT. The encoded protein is CASSQDGGVNEKLFF.

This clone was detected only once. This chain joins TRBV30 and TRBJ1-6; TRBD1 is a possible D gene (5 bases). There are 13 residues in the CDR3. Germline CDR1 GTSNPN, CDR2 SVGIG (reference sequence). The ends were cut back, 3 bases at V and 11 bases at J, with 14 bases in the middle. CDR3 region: CAWRGRVAAPLHF. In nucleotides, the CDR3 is TGTGCCTGGAGGGGCAGGGTTGCGGCACCCCTCCACTTT.

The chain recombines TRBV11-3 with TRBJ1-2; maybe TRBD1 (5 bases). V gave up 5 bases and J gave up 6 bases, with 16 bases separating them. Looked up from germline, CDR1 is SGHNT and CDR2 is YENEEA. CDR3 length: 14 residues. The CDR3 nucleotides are TGTGCCAGCAGCCGGGACGGCCTGGTTGATGGCTACACCTTC. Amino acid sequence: CASSRDGLVDGYTF.

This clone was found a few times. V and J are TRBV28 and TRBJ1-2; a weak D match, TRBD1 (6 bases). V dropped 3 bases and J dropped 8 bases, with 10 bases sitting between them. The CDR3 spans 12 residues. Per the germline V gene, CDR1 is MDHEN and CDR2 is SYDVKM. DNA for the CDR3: TGTGCCAGCAGTTTGCAGGGACACGGCTACACCTTC. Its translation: CASSLQGHGYTF.

The CDR3 DNA sequence: TGTGCCATTTCAGGGAGGGATCAGCCCCAGCATTTT. Amino acid sequence: CAISGRDQPQHF. The chain couples TRBV28 to TRBJ1-5; the D gene is possibly TRBD1 (5 bases). The CDR3 consists of 12 residues. The V end was cut by 10 bases, the J end by 5 bases, with 12 bases between. Germline values: CDR1 MDHEN, CDR2 SYDVKM.

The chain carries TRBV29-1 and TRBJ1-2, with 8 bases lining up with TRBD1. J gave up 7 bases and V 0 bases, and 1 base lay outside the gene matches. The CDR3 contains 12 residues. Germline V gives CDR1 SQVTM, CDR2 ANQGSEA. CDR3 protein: CSVEDQGAGYTF. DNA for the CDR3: TGCAGCGTTGAAGATCAGGGGGCTGGCTACACCTTC.

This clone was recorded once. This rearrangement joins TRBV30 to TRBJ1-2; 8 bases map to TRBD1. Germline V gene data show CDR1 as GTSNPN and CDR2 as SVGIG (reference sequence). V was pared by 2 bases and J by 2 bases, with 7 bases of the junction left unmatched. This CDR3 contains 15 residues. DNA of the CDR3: TGTGCCTGGAGTATAGGTGGACAGGGCAACTATGGCTACACCTTC. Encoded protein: CAWSIGGQGNYGYTF.

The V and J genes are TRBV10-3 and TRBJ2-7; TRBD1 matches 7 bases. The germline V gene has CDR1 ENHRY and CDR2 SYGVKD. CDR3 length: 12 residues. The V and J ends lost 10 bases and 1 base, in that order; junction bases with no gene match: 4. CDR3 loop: CATRDSSYEQYF. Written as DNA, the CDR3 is TGTGCCACCAGGGACAGTTCCTACGAGCAGTACTTC.

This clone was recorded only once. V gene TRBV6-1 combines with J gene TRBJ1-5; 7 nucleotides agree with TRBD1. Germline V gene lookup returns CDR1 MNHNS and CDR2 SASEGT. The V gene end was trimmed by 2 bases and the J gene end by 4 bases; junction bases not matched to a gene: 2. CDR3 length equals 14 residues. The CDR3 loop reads CASSESGGNQPQHF. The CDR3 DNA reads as TGTGCCAGCAGTGAATCAGGGGGGAATCAGCCCCAGCATTTT.

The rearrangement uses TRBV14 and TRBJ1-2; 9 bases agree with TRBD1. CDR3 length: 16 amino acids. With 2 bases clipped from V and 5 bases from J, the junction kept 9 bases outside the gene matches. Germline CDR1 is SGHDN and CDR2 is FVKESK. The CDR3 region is CASSQLQTGGAYGYTF. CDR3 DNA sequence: TGTGCCAGCAGCCAACTCCAAACAGGGGGCGCGTATGGCTACACCTTC.

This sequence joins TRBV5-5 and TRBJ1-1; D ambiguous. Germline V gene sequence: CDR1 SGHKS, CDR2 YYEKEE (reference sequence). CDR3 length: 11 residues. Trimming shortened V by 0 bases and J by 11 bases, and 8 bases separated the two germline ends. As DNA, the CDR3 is TGTGCCAGCAGCTTGGGGCCGGGGGCTTTCTTT. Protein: CASSLGPGAFF.

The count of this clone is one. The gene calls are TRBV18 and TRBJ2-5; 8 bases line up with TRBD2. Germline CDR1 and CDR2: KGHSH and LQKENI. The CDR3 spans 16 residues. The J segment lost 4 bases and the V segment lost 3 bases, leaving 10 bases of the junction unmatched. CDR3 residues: CASSPPKSGGTETQYF. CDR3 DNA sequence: TGTGCCAGCTCACCCCCCAAAAGCGGGGGTACAGAGACCCAGTACTTC.

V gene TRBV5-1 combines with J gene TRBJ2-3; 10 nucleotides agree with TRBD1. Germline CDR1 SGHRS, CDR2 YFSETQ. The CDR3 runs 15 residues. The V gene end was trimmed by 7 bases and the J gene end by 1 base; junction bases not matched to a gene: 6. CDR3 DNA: TGCGCCAGCCGGTCTGGGACAGGGGGCACAGATACGCAGTATTTT. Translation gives CASRSGTGGTDTQYF.

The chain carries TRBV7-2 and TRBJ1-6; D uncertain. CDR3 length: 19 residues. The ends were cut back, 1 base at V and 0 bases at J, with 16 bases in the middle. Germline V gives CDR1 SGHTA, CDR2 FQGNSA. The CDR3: CASSLVPPVQSSYNSPLHF. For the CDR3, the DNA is TGTGCCAGCAGCTTAGTCCCACCGGTTCAGAGCTCCTATAATTCACCCCTCCACTTT.

CDR3 protein: CASSDRVGNEQFF. CDR3 nucleotides: TGTGCCAGCAGCGACAGGGTCGGCAATGAGCAGTTCTTC. The V gene is TRBV6-5, the J gene TRBJ2-1; TRBD1 aligns across 7 bases. Germline-derived CDR1 and CDR2 are MNHEY and SVGAGI. This CDR3 comprises 13 residues. Trimming cost V 6 bases and J 6 bases; bases outside gene matches: 5.

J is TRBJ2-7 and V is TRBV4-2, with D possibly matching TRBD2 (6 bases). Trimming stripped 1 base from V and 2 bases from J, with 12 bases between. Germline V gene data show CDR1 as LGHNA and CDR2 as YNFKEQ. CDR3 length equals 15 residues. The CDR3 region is CASSQVYPGAYEQYF. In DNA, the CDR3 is TGTGCCAGCAGCCAAGTCTACCCGGGAGCCTACGAGCAGTACTTC.

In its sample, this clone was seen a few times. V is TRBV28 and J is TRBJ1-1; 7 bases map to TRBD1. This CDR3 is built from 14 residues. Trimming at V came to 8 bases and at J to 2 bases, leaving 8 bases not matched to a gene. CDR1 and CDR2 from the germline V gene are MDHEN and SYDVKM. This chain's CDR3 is CASGTGQINTEAFF. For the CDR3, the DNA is TGTGCCAGCGGAACGGGACAGATAAACACTGAAGCTTTCTTT.

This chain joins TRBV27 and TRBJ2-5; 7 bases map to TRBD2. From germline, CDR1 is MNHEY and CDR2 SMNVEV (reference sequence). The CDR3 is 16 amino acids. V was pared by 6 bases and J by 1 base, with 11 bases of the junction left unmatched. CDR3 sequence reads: CASRPRGTNSQETQYF. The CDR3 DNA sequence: TGTGCCAGCAGACCCCGGGGGACTAATAGCCAAGAGACCCAGTACTTC.